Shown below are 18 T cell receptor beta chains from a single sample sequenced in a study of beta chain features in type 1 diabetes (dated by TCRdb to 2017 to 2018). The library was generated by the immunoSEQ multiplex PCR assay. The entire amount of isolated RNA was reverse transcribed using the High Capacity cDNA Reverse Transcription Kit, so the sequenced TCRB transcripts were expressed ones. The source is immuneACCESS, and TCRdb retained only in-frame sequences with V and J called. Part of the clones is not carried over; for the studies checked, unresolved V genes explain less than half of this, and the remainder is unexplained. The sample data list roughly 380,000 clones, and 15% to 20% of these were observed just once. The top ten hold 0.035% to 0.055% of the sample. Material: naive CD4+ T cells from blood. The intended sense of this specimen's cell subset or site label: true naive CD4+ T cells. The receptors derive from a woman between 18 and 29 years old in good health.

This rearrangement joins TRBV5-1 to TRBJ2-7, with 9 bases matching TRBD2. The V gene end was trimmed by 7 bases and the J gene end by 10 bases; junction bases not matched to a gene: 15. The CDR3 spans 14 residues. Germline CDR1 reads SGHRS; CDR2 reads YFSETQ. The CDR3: CASSLSERGASQYF. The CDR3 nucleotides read TGCGCCAGCTCCTTGAGCGAGCGGGGGGCCTCCCAGTACTTC.

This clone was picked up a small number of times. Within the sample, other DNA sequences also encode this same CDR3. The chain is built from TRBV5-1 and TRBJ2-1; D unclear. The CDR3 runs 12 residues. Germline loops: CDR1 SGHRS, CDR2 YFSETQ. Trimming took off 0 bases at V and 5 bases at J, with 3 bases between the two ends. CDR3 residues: CASSLGDNEQFF. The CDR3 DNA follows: TGCGCCAGCAGCTTGGGCGACAATGAGCAGTTCTTC.

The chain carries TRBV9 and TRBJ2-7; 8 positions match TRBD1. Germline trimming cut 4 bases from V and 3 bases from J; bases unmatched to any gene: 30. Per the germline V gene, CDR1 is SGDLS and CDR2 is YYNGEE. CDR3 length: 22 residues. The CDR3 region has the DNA TGTGCCAGCAGCCCAACTACACGACAGGGGACCGCTGTTGGGTCTCGTGTCTACGAGCAGTACTTC. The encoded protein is CASSPTTRQGTAVGSRVYEQYF.

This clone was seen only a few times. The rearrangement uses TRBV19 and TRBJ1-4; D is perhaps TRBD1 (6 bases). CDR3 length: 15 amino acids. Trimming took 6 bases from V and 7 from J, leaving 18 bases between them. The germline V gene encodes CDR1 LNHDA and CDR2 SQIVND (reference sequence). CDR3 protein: CASSTSSRGFEKLFF. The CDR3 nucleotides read TGTGCCAGTAGCACCTCTAGCAGGGGTTTTGAAAAACTGTTTTTT.

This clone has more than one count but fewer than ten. CDR3 region: CASSLGGLAANEQFF. Written as DNA, the CDR3 is TGTGCCAGCAGCTTGGGGGGACTAGCGGCCAATGAGCAGTTCTTC. J is TRBJ2-1 and V is TRBV11-2, with TRBD2 matching 11 bases. The trim removed 3 bases at V and 6 bases at J, leaving 4 bases unmatched. In germline, CDR1 is SGHAT, CDR2 FQNNGV. CDR3 length: 15 residues.

The CDR3 sequence is CASSLDRGEHGYTF. The CDR3 nucleotides are TGTGCCAGCAGCTTGGACAGGGGCGAACATGGCTACACCTTC. The rearrangement links TRBV11-3 to TRBJ1-2, with 9 bases matching TRBD1. This CDR3 region has 14 residues. The V and J ends lost 3 bases and 6 bases, in that order; junction bases with no gene match: 5. CDR1 is SGHNT and CDR2 is YENEEA in the germline V gene.

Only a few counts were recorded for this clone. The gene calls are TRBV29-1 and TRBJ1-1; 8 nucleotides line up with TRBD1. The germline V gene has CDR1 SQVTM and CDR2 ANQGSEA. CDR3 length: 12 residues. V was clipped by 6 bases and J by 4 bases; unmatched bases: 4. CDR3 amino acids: CSVADRATEAFF. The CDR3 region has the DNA TGCAGCGTCGCGGACAGGGCCACTGAAGCTTTCTTT.

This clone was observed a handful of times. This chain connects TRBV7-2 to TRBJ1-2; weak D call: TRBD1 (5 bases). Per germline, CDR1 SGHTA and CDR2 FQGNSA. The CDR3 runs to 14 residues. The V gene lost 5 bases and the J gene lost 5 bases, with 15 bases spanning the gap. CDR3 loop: CASSITGLRYGYTF. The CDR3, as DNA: TGTGCCAGCAGCATCACGGGACTTAGATATGGCTACACCTTC. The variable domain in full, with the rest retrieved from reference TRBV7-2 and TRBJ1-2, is GAGVSQSPSNKVTEKGKDVELRCDPISGHTALYWYRQSLGQGLEFLIYFQGNSAPDKSGLPSDRFSAERTGGSVSTLTIQRTQQEDSAVYLCASSITGLRYGYTFGSGTRLTVV.

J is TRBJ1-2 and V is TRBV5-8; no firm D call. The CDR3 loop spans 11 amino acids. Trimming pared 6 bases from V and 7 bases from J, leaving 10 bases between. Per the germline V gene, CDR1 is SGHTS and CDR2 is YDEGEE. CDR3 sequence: CASNGVAGYTF. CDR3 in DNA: TGTGCCAGCAACGGGGTAGCTGGCTACACCTTC.

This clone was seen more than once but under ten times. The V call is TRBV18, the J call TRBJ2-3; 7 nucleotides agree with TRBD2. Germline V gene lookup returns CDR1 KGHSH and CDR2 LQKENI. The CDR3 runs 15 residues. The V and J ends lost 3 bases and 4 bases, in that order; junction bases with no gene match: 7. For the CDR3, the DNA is TGTGCCAGCTCACCGCGGAGCGCGGGGGCAGATACGCAGTATTTT. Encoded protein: CASSPRSAGADTQYF.

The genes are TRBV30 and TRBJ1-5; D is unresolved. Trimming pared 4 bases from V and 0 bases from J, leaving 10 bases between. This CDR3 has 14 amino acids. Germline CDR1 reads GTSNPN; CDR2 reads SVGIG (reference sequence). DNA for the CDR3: TGTGCCTGGACACTGCGAAATAGCAATCAGCCCCAGCATTTT. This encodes CAWTLRNSNQPQHF. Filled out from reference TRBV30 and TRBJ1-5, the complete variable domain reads SQTIHQWPATLVQPVGSPLSLECTVEGTSNPNLYWYRQAAGRGLQLLFYSVGIGQISSEVPQNLSASRPQDRQFILSSKKLLLSDSGFYLCAWTLRNSNQPQHFGDGTRLSIL.

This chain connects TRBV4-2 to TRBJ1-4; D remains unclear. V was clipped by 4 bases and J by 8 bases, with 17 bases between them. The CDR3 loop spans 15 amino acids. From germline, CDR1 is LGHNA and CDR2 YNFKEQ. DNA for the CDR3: TGTGCCAGCAGCCCTCGTCCGGAGGGAGCAGAAAAACTGTTTTTT. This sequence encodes CASSPRPEGAEKLFF.

The CDR3 here is CASSPGQGANEQFF. In DNA form, the CDR3 reads TGTGCCAGTAGCCCGGGACAGGGGGCTAATGAGCAGTTCTTC. The chain employs TRBV19 and TRBJ2-1, with 12 bases that match TRBD1. Germline values: CDR1 LNHDA, CDR2 SQIVND (reference sequence). The CDR3 length is 14 residues. V trimming: 6 bases; J trimming: 7 bases; junction bases outside the gene matches: 4.

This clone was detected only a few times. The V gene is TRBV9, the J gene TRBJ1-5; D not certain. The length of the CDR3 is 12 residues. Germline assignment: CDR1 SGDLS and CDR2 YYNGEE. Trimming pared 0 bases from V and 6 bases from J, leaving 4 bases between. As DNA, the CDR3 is TGTGCCAGCAGCGTAGTCGGTCAGCCCCAGCATTTT. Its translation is CASSVVGQPQHF.

CDR3 coding DNA: TGTGCCAGCAGCTCCGGGACAGGGAGAGGAGATGGCTACACCTTC. Translating it yields CASSSGTGRGDGYTF. The chain joins TRBV7-9 to TRBJ1-2; 9 bases fit TRBD1. Germline CDR1 and CDR2: SEHNR and FQNEAQ (reference sequence). The CDR3 has 15 amino acids. After removal of 4 bases from V and 6 bases from J, the junction contained 9 bases not matched to a gene.

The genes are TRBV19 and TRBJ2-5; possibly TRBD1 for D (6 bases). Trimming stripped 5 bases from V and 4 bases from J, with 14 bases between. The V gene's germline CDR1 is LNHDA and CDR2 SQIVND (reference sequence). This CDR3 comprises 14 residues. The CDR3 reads CASSDRDTLETQYF. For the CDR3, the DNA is TGTGCCAGTAGTGACCGGGACACTCTAGAGACCCAGTACTTC.

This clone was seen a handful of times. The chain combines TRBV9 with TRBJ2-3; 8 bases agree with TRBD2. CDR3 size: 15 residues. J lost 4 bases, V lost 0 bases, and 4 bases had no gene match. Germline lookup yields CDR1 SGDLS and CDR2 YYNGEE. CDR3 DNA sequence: TGTGCCAGCAGCGTAGGGACTAGCAGGGCAGATACGCAGTATTTT. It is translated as CASSVGTSRADTQYF.

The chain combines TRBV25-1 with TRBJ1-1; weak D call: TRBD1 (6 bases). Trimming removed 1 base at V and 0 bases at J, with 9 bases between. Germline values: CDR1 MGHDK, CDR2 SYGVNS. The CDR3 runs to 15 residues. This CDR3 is CASSELGQMNTEAFF. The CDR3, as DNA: TGTGCCAGCAGTGAATTGGGACAAATGAACACTGAAGCTTTCTTT.